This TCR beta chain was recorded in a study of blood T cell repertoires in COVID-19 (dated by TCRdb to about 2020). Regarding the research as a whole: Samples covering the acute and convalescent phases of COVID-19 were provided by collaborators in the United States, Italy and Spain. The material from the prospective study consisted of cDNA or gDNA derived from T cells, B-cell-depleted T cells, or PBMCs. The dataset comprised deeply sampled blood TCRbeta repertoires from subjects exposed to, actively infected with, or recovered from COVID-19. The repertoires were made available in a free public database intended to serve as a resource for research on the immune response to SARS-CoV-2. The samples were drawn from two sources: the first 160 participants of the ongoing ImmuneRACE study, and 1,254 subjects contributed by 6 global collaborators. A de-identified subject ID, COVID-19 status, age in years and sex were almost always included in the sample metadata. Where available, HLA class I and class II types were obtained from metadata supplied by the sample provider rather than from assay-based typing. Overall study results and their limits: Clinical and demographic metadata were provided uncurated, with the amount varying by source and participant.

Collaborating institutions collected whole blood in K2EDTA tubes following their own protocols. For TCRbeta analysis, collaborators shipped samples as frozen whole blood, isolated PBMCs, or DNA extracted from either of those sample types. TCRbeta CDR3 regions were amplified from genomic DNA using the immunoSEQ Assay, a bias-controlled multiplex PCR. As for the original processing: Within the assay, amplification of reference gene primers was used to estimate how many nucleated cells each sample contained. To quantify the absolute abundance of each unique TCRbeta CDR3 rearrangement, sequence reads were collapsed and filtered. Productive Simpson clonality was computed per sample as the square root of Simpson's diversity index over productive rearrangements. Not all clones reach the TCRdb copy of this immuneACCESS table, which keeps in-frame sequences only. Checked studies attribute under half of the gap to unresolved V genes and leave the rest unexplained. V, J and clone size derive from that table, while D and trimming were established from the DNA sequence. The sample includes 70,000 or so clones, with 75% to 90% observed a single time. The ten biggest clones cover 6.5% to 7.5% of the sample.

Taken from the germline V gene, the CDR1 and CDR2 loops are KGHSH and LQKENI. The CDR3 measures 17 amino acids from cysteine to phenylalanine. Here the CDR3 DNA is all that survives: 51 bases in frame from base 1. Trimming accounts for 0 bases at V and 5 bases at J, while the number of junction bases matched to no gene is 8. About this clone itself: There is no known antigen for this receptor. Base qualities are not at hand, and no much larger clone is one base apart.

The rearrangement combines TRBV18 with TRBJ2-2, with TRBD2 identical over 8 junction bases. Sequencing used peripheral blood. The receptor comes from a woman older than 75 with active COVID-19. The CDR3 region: CASSPPLAGGQTGELFF. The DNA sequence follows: TGTGCCAGCTCACCACCGTTGGCGGGAGGTCAGACCGGGGAGCTGTTTTTT.